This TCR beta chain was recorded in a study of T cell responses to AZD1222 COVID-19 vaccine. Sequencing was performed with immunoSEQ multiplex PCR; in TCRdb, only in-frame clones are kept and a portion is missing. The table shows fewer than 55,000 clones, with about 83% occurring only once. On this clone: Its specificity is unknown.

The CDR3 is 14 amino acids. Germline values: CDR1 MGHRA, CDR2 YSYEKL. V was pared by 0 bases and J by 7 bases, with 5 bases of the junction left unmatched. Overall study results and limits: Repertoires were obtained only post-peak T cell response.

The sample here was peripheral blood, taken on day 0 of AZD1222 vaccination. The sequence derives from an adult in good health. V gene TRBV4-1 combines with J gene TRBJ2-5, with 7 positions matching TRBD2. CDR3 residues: CASSQEGLLGTQYF. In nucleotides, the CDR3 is TGCGCCAGCAGCCAAGAGGGACTACTGGGGACCCAGTACTTC.